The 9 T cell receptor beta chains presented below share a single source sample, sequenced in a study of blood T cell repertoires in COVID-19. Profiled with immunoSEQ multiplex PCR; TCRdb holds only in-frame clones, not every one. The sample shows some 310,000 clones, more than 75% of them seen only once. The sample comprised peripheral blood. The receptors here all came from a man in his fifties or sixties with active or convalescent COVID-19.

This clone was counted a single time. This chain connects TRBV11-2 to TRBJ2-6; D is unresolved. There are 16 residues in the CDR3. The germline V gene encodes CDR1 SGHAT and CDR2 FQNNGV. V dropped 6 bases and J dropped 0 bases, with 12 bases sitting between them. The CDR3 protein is CASSLSLLSGANVLTF. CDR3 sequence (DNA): TGTGCCAGCAGTTTAAGCTTACTCTCTGGGGCCAACGTCCTGACTTTC.

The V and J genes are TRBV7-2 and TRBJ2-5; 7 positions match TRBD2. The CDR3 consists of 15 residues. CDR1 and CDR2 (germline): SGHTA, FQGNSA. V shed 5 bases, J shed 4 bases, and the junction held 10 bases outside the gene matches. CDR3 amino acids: CASSPVLGGRETQYF. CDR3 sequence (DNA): TGTGCCAGCAGCCCGGTCCTGGGGGGGAGAGAGACCCAGTACTTC.

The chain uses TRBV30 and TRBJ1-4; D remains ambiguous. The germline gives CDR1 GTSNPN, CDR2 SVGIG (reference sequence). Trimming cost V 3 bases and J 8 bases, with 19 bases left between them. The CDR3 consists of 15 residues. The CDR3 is CAWRETPRSSEKLFF. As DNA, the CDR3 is TGTGCCTGGAGGGAAACCCCGAGGAGTAGCGAAAAACTGTTTTTT.

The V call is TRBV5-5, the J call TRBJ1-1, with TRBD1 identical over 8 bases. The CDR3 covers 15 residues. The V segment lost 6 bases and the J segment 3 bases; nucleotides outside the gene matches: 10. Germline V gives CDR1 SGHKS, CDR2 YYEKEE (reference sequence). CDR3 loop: CASIEAGGVYTEAFF. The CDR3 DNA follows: TGTGCCAGCATCGAAGCAGGGGGCGTGTACACTGAAGCTTTCTTT.

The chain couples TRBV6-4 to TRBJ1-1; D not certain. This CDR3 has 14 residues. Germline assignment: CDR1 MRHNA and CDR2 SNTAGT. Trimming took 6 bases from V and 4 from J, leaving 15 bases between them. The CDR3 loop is CASRAQGVSTEAFF. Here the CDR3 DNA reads TGTGCCAGCAGAGCACAAGGAGTAAGCACTGAAGCTTTCTTT.

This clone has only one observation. In nucleotides, the CDR3 is TGTGCCAGCAGTCTAGAGGCTTGGGAAAAACTGTTTTTT. Encoded protein: CASSLEAWEKLFF. This chain joins TRBV28 and TRBJ1-4, with D hard to call. V dropped 5 bases and J dropped 8 bases, with 12 bases sitting between them. In germline, CDR1 is MDHEN, CDR2 SYDVKM. The CDR3 is 13 residues long.

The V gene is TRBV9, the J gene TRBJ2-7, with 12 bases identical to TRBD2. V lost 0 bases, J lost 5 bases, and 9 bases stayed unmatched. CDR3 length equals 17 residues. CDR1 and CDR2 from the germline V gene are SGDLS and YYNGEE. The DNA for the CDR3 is TGTGCCAGCAGCGTAGTCCAGAGGACTAGCGGGGTAAACGAGCAGTACTTC. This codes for CASSVVQRTSGVNEQYF.

The CDR3 protein is CASSYNPGQGEQFF. In nucleotides, the CDR3 is TGTGCCAGCAGTTATAATCCGGGACAGGGTGAGCAGTTCTTC. V usage is TRBV6-5 and J usage is TRBJ2-1, with TRBD1 matching over 9 bases. The CDR3 covers 14 residues. Germline CDR1 reads MNHEY; CDR2 reads SVGAGI. With V trimmed by 3 bases and J by 9 bases, 6 bases remained unmatched.

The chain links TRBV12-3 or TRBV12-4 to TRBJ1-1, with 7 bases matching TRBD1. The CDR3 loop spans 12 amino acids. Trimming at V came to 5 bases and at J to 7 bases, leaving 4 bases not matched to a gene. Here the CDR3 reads CASSPQGIEAFF. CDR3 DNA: TGTGCCAGCAGTCCACAGGGGATTGAAGCTTTCTTT.